These 3 T cell receptor beta chains originate from one sample sequenced in a study of blood T cell repertoires in COVID-19. Using immunoSEQ multiplex PCR, the repertoire was profiled, and TCRdb retains in-frame clones only, with some absent. The sample records 80,000 or so clones, approximately 80% being singletons. The sample was peripheral blood. The origin of the receptors is a woman aged 70-85 years with acute or convalescent COVID-19.

V usage is TRBV6-5 and J usage is TRBJ2-5; 9 nucleotides align to TRBD1. CDR3 length: 14 amino acids. Germline CDR1 MNHEY, CDR2 SVGAGI. V lost 5 bases to trimming and J lost 3 bases; unmatched junction nucleotides: 4. This chain's CDR3 is CASSRDRVEETQYF. Here the CDR3 DNA reads TGTGCCAGCAGTCGGGACAGGGTGGAAGAGACCCAGTACTTC.

The chain uses TRBV9 and TRBJ2-7; 9 bases align to TRBD2. Per the germline V gene, CDR1 is SGDLS and CDR2 is YYNGEE. The length of the CDR3 is 14 residues. Trimming cost V 4 bases and J 7 bases; bases outside gene matches: 9. CDR3 DNA sequence: TGTGCCAGCAGCACCGCGGGGGGGCCTAGTGAGCAGTACTTC. Translating it yields CASSTAGGPSEQYF.

Only a few counts were recorded for this clone. This chain joins TRBV6-5 and TRBJ2-5; 7 nucleotides align to TRBD1. This CDR3 has 14 residues. Trimming cost V 2 bases and J 5 bases; bases outside gene matches: 5. Germline V gene data show CDR1 as MNHEY and CDR2 as SVGAGI. CDR3: CASSYQTGPETQYF. Written as DNA, the CDR3 is TGTGCCAGCAGTTACCAGACAGGGCCCGAGACCCAGTACTTC.